One sample yielded the 18 T cell receptor beta chains listed below, sequenced in a study of early stage breast cancer tumors. Profiled with immunoSEQ multiplex PCR; TCRdb holds only in-frame clones, not every one. This sample carries more than 65,000 clones, 65% to 85% of them seen once, and the ten largest clones take 4.7%. The specimen sequenced was blood. The receptor source for this set is a person between 35 and 49 years old with breast cancer.

The chain employs TRBV11-2 and TRBJ1-3; D remains ambiguous. Germline V gene lookup returns CDR1 SGHAT and CDR2 FQNNGV. This CDR3 region has 15 residues. Trimming left V 0 bases short and J 0 bases short, with 6 bases between. CDR3 loop: CASSLEWSSGNTIYF. The CDR3 coding sequence is TGTGCCAGCAGCTTAGAGTGGAGCTCTGGAAACACCATATATTTT.

V usage is TRBV2 and J usage is TRBJ2-5; TRBD2 aligns across 7 bases. CDR1 SNHLY and CDR2 FYNNEI come from the germline V gene. Unmatched junction bases numbered 7, after V lost 2 bases and J lost 4 bases. The CDR3 spans 15 residues. In DNA form, the CDR3 reads TGTGCCAGCAGTGAACAGGCGGGAGTTCCAGAGACCCAGTACTTC. Amino acid sequence: CASSEQAGVPETQYF.

The genes are TRBV27 and TRBJ2-1; D not resolved. V lost 2 bases to trimming and J lost 8 bases, with 16 bases between them. Germline CDR1 is MNHEY and CDR2 is SMNVEV (reference sequence). This CDR3 has 15 residues. CDR3 amino acids: CASSLRWTQLDEQFF. The CDR3, as DNA: TGTGCCAGCAGTTTAAGATGGACCCAACTGGATGAGCAGTTCTTC.

V gene TRBV23-1 combines with J gene TRBJ2-7, with D uncertain. TRBV23-1 counts as an open reading frame of uncertain function. Trimming removed 0 bases at V and 4 bases at J, with 10 bases between. This CDR3 is built from 14 residues. The CDR3 DNA reads TGCGCCAGCAGTCAATCTGCCCTGGGTTACGAGCAGTACTTC. The encoded protein is CASSQSALGYEQYF.

The V gene is TRBV7-6, the J gene TRBJ2-3; possible D gene TRBD1, 6 bases. This CDR3 is built from 14 residues. Trimming took off 0 bases at V and 4 bases at J, with 8 bases between the two ends. Germline V CDR1 and CDR2: SGHVS, FNYEAQ. Here the CDR3 DNA reads TGTGCCAGCAGCTTAGCAGCAGGGGCAGATACGCAGTATTTT. This translates into CASSLAAGADTQYF.

Here the CDR3 DNA reads TGCGCCAGCAGCTTGGGATTAAGGGACAGGAGCTCCTACAATGAGCAGTTCTTC. Residues: CASSLGLRDRSSYNEQFF. This chain joins TRBV5-1 and TRBJ2-1, with TRBD1 matching 8 bases. The V gene's germline CDR1 is SGHRS and CDR2 YFSETQ. The CDR3 runs to 18 residues. Trimming at V came to 0 bases and at J to 0 bases, leaving 8 bases not matched to a gene.

The chain joins TRBV6-1 to TRBJ2-1, with TRBD1 as a possible D gene (5 bases). CDR1 is MNHNS and CDR2 is SASEGT in the germline V gene. This CDR3 is 13 amino acids long. V dropped 3 bases and J dropped 5 bases, with 8 bases sitting between them. The CDR3 DNA reads TGTGCCAGCAGTGAGGGGCCCCACAATGAGCAGTTCTTC. As protein: CASSEGPHNEQFF.

The V gene is TRBV27, the J gene TRBJ2-7; D is possibly TRBD1 (5 bases). CDR1 and CDR2 from the germline V gene are MNHEY and SMNVEV (reference sequence). The ends were cut back, 3 bases at V and 4 bases at J, with 13 bases in the middle. This CDR3 has 14 residues. CDR3 DNA: TGTGCCAGCAGTTTCATGGCAGGGCTATACGAGCAGTACTTC. Its translation is CASSFMAGLYEQYF.

This clone showed up just once. The gene calls are TRBV5-6 and TRBJ2-1, with D uncertain. V was cut by 1 base and J by 0 bases, with 5 bases left in between. Germline lookup yields CDR1 SGHDT and CDR2 YYEEEE. The CDR3 sequence is 14 residues long. CDR3 nucleotide sequence: TGTGCCAGCAGCTTGAGAAGCTCCTACAATGAGCAGTTCTTC. It encodes CASSLRSSYNEQFF.

The rearrangement joins TRBV7-2 to TRBJ2-1; 12 bases are shared with TRBD2. The length of the CDR3 is 17 residues. With 4 bases clipped from V and 5 bases from J, the junction kept 9 bases outside the gene matches. Germline V CDR1 and CDR2: SGHTA, FQGNSA. The CDR3 bases are TGTGCCAGCAGCTACTCTGCACTAGCGGGAGGCGACAATGAGCAGTTCTTC. This translates into CASSYSALAGGDNEQFF.

The chain recombines TRBV7-9 with TRBJ2-5; TRBD1 agrees at 7 bases. The V gene's germline CDR1 is SEHNR and CDR2 FQNEAQ (reference sequence). After removal of 5 bases from V and 2 bases from J, the junction contained 11 bases not matched to a gene. This CDR3 region has 16 residues. CDR3 sequence (DNA): TGTGCCAGCAGCCCCAGCCGGGACAGACGACAAGAGACCCAGTACTTC. Amino acid sequence: CASSPSRDRRQETQYF.

The rearrangement links TRBV7-6 to TRBJ2-7, with 7 bases lining up with TRBD1. Germline loops: CDR1 SGHVS, CDR2 FNYEAQ. The CDR3 extends over 15 amino acids. V trimming: 5 bases; J trimming: 4 bases; junction bases outside the gene matches: 11. Here the CDR3 DNA reads TGTGCCAGCAGCCCCCTGGAGACAGGGAAATACGAGCAGTACTTC. Translation: CASSPLETGKYEQYF.

The CDR3: CATRDGNTEAFF. The CDR3 DNA is TGTGCCACGCGAGACGGGAACACTGAAGCTTTCTTT. The chain joins TRBV7-9 to TRBJ1-1; D is uncertain. The CDR3 sequence is 12 residues long. Germline lookup yields CDR1 SEHNR and CDR2 FQNEAQ (reference sequence). Between the trimmed V and J ends, which lost 10 bases and 1 base, there was a span of 10 bases.

The chain recombines TRBV6-1 with TRBJ1-4, with TRBD1 matching over 7 bases. The V and J ends lost 3 bases and 0 bases, in that order; junction bases with no gene match: 4. There are 16 residues in the CDR3. The V gene's germline CDR1 is MNHNS and CDR2 SASEGT. The CDR3: CASSDIQGSTNEKLFF. As DNA, the CDR3 is TGTGCCAGCAGTGACATACAGGGGTCAACTAATGAAAAACTGTTTTTT.

The chain carries TRBV15 and TRBJ2-1; D may correspond to TRBD1 or TRBD2 (5 bases each). V lost 3 bases and J lost 8, with 14 bases in between. Per germline, CDR1 LNHNV and CDR2 YYDKDF (reference sequence). The CDR3 consists of 14 residues. In DNA form, the CDR3 reads TGTGCCACCAGCAGGGGGGTCCCCGGGGATGAGCAGTTCTTC. Translated, it gives CATSRGVPGDEQFF.

This clone has only one observation. This sequence joins TRBV28 and TRBJ2-7, with D possibly matching TRBD2 (5 bases). Per the germline V gene, CDR1 is MDHEN and CDR2 is SYDVKM. This CDR3 has 13 amino acids. Between the trimmed V and J ends, which lost 10 bases and 3 bases, there was a span of 16 bases. The CDR3 here is CATRTGVGYEQYF. DNA for the CDR3: TGTGCCACTAGGACCGGGGTTGGCTACGAGCAGTACTTC.

This rearrangement joins TRBV7-9 to TRBJ1-1; no definite D call. The germline V and J ends were trimmed by 5 bases and 4 bases, with 5 bases remaining between them. Germline CDR1 reads SEHNR; CDR2 reads FQNEAQ (reference sequence). CDR3 length: 11 residues. The CDR3 bases are TGTGCCAGCAGCCTAGGCACTGAAGCTTTCTTT. Its protein product is CASSLGTEAFF.

The genes are TRBV11-2 and TRBJ1-1; D not certain. This CDR3 is 14 amino acids long. Germline CDR1 reads SGHAT; CDR2 reads FQNNGV. Trimming removed 2 bases at V and 5 bases at J, with 12 bases between. This chain's CDR3 is CASSLQTAGTEAFF. CDR3 in DNA: TGTGCCAGCAGCTTACAAACAGCGGGGACTGAAGCTTTCTTT.